The 32 T cell receptor beta chains presented below share a single source sample, sequenced in a study of Ad26.COV2.S vaccination and SARS-CoV-2 variants. Generated by immunoSEQ multiplex PCR, the TCRdb table keeps only in-frame clones and is missing some. The table includes roughly 180,000 clones, roughly 87% detected once. The sequenced sample was peripheral blood, obtained after recovery from COVID-19. The receptors shown here come from a human donor who had recovered from COVID-19.

This clone appeared a few times. The chain recombines TRBV21-1 with TRBJ2-7. TRBV21-1 is a recognized pseudogene. The CDR3 totals 13 residues. CDR3 amino acids: CARAPGRSYEQYF. CDR3 DNA: TGTGCCAGGGCTCCGGGCCGCTCCTACGAGCAGTACTTC.

The V and J genes are TRBV10-3 and TRBJ2-1; possibly TRBD1 or TRBD2 for D (6 bases each). Germline CDR1 ENHRY, CDR2 SYGVKD. The germline V and J ends were trimmed by 2 bases and 10 bases, with 18 bases remaining between them. The CDR3 extends over 15 amino acids. The CDR3 here is CAISETSVGGGEQFF. The CDR3 DNA is TGTGCCATCAGTGAGACGAGCGTAGGGGGAGGAGAGCAGTTCTTC.

The rearrangement joins TRBV7-2 to TRBJ1-2, with no clear D. The CDR3 is made up of 13 amino acids. V was cut by 5 bases and J by 3 bases, with 10 bases left in between. Germline V gene lookup returns CDR1 SGHTA and CDR2 FQGNSA. CDR3 sequence: CASSPGKDYGYTF. DNA of the CDR3: TGTGCCAGCAGCCCGGGGAAGGACTATGGCTACACCTTC. Full variable domain (rest looked up from reference TRBV7-2 and TRBJ1-2): GAGVSQSPSNKVTEKGKDVELRCDPISGHTALYWYRQSLGQGLEFLIYFQGNSAPDKSGLPSDRFSAERTGGSVSTLTIQRTQQEDSAVYLCASSPGKDYGYTFGSGTRLTVV.

The genes are TRBV27 and TRBJ2-3; D call uncertain. The V gene lost 3 bases and the J gene lost 4 bases, with 8 bases spanning the gap. The CDR3 contains 13 residues. Germline CDR1 reads MNHEY; CDR2 reads SMNVEV (reference sequence). The CDR3 nucleotides are TGTGCCAGCAGTTTTACCGGGTCAGATACGCAGTATTTT. Translation: CASSFTGSDTQYF.

V usage is TRBV4-1 and J usage is TRBJ2-2; 7 bases align to TRBD1. Germline assignment: CDR1 MGHRA and CDR2 YSYEKL. The V gene end was trimmed by 5 bases and the J gene end by 2 bases; junction bases not matched to a gene: 8. This CDR3 has 16 amino acids. Written as DNA, the CDR3 is TGCGCCAGCAGCGACCCGACAGGGACAAACACCGGGGAGCTGTTTTTT. Protein: CASSDPTGTNTGELFF.

The chain links TRBV4-1 to TRBJ2-7, with TRBD2 identical over 9 bases. Trimming removed 3 bases from V and 3 bases from J; junction bases left unmatched: 3. Germline V lookup: CDR1 MGHRA, CDR2 YSYEKL. This CDR3 comprises 14 residues. The CDR3 bases are TGCGCCAGCAGCCATCGCGGGGGGGTCTACGAGCAGTACTTC. Translating it yields CASSHRGGVYEQYF.

The V gene is TRBV5-5, the J gene TRBJ1-3; 10 nucleotides align to TRBD1. The V gene's germline CDR1 is SGHKS and CDR2 YYEKEE (reference sequence). The CDR3 is 15 amino acids. V dropped 5 bases and J dropped 4; count of bases not matched to a gene: 6. CDR3 residues: CASSRDRGSGNTIYF. CDR3 DNA sequence: TGTGCCAGCAGTAGGGACAGGGGCTCAGGAAACACCATATATTTT.

The chain joins TRBV6-5 to TRBJ2-3; D unresolved. CDR3 length: 16 residues. Germline values: CDR1 MNHEY, CDR2 SVGAGI. Trimming took off 0 bases at V and 0 bases at J, with 10 bases between the two ends. The CDR3 loop reads CASSYSMSLSTDTQYF. In nucleotides, the CDR3 is TGTGCCAGCAGTTACTCGATGAGTTTAAGCACAGATACGCAGTATTTT.

Written as DNA, the CDR3 is TGTGCCAGTAGTATAGATAGGGGGTTGGCTGAAGCTTTCTTT. It translates to CASSIDRGLAEAFF. The chain carries TRBV19 and TRBJ1-1; D possibly corresponds to TRBD1 (6 bases). This CDR3 has 14 amino acids. Trimming left V 0 bases short and J 6 bases short, with 11 bases between. Per germline, CDR1 LNHDA and CDR2 SQIVND (reference sequence). The full variable domain, completed using reference TRBV19 and TRBJ1-1, is DGGITQSPKYLFRKEGQNVTLSCEQNLNHDAMYWYRQDPGQGLRLIYYSQIVNDFQKGDIAEGYSVSREKKESFPLTVTSAQKNPTAFYLCASSIDRGLAEAFFGQGTRLTVV.

The rearrangement joins TRBV4-1 to TRBJ2-1; 7 bases are shared with TRBD1. CDR1 MGHRA and CDR2 YSYEKL come from the germline V gene. This CDR3 region has 15 residues. V lost 2 bases, J lost 6 bases, and 7 bases stayed unmatched. The CDR3 sequence is CASSQLGDRTNEQFF. CDR3 bases: TGCGCCAGCAGCCAATTGGGGGACAGAACCAATGAGCAGTTCTTC.

This clone was counted between two and nine times. This chain uses TRBV6-1 with TRBJ1-4; 10 bases map to TRBD1. Trimming removed 3 bases from V and 7 bases from J; junction bases left unmatched: 2. The length of the CDR3 is 14 residues. CDR1 and CDR2 from the germline V gene are MNHNS and SASEGT. The CDR3 loop is CASSETGGGEKLFF. The CDR3 DNA reads as TGTGCCAGCAGTGAGACAGGGGGCGGTGAAAAACTGTTTTTT.

The chain carries TRBV5-5 and TRBJ2-1; possibly TRBD1 for D (6 bases). Trimming took 0 bases from V and 9 from J, leaving 7 bases between them. The CDR3 consists of 12 residues. From germline, CDR1 is SGHKS and CDR2 YYEKEE (reference sequence). The CDR3 protein is CASSLEQGEQFF. The CDR3 DNA reads as TGTGCCAGCAGCTTGGAACAGGGTGAGCAGTTCTTC. The variable domain in full, with the rest retrieved from reference TRBV5-5 and TRBJ2-1, is DAGVTQSPTHLIKTRGQQVTLRCSPISGHKSVSWYQQVLGQGPQFIFQYYEKEERGRGNFPDRFSARQFPNYSSELNVNALLLGDSALYLCASSLEQGEQFFGPGTRLTVL.

This chain connects TRBV7-9 to TRBJ1-4; D gene ambiguous. Germline V lookup: CDR1 SEHNR, CDR2 FQNEAQ (reference sequence). The CDR3 length is 12 residues. V lost 4 bases and J 4 bases, leaving 4 bases between the germline ends. The CDR3 loop reads CASSYVNEKLFF. Written as DNA, the CDR3 is TGTGCCAGCAGCTATGTTAATGAAAAACTGTTTTTT.

This chain joins TRBV18 and TRBJ2-2, with a weak D call TRBD1 (5 bases). CDR3 size: 15 residues. Germline-derived CDR1 and CDR2 are KGHSH and LQKENI. V was shortened by 4 bases and J by 2 bases, with 11 bases between the two germline ends. CDR3 in amino acids: CASSRSRENTGELFF. The CDR3, as DNA: TGTGCCAGCTCACGCAGCAGGGAAAACACCGGGGAGCTGTTTTTT.

V gene TRBV5-1 combines with J gene TRBJ2-5; 8 positions match TRBD1. This CDR3 is 15 amino acids long. The ends lost 1 base at V and 5 bases at J; junction bases unmatched: 7. The germline gives CDR1 SGHRS, CDR2 YFSETQ. The CDR3 DNA reads TGCGCCAGCAGCTTGCGGACAGGGACCGTGGAGACCCAGTACTTC. Encoded protein: CASSLRTGTVETQYF.

This clone occurred once. The V call is TRBV5-1, the J call TRBJ2-3, with 8 bases lining up with TRBD2. CDR1 is SGHRS and CDR2 is YFSETQ in the germline V gene. CDR3 size: 15 residues. Trimming at V came to 1 base and at J to 2 bases, leaving 3 bases not matched to a gene. Here the CDR3 reads CASSLQRGPTDTQYF. DNA for the CDR3: TGCGCCAGCAGCTTGCAGCGGGGGCCCACAGATACGCAGTATTTT.

This clone has just one count. The J gene is TRBJ1-4, the V gene TRBV5-6; unclear D gene. In germline, CDR1 is SGHDT, CDR2 YYEEEE. Trimming removed 6 bases from V and 3 bases from J, with 18 bases in between. The CDR3 totals 16 residues. For the CDR3, the DNA is TGTGCCAGCACCCAGAGCACGTTCGGGGCTAATGAAAAACTGTTTTTT. Residues: CASTQSTFGANEKLFF.

The chain carries TRBV19 and TRBJ2-2; TRBD1 matches at 7 bases. V gave up 2 bases and J gave up 7 bases; unmatched junction bases: 10. This CDR3 contains 16 residues. The germline gives CDR1 LNHDA, CDR2 SQIVND (reference sequence). The CDR3 reads CASSIIVGQAGGELFF. The CDR3 region has the DNA TGTGCCAGTAGTATAATCGTAGGACAGGCGGGCGGGGAGCTGTTTTTT.

This sequence joins TRBV11-2 and TRBJ1-1; D ambiguous. CDR1 and CDR2 from the germline V gene are SGHAT and FQNNGV. Trimming stripped 5 bases from V and 0 bases from J, with 7 bases between. The length of the CDR3 is 13 residues. DNA for the CDR3: TGTGCCAGCAGCACCGGGATGAACACTGAAGCTTTCTTT. This encodes CASSTGMNTEAFF.

The chain couples TRBV15 to TRBJ2-1, with a possible D match to TRBD2 (6 bases). The germline V gene encodes CDR1 LNHNV and CDR2 YYDKDF (reference sequence). This CDR3 contains 15 residues. The germline V and J ends were trimmed by 0 bases and 2 bases, with 8 bases remaining between them. CDR3 sequence: CATSRELATYNEQFF. The CDR3 coding sequence is TGTGCCACCAGCAGAGAGCTAGCGACCTACAATGAGCAGTTCTTC. Drawing the rest from reference TRBV15 and TRBJ2-1, the complete variable domain is DAMVIQNPRYQVTQFGKPVTLSCSQTLNHNVMYWYQQKSSQAPKLLFHYYDKDFNNEADTPDNFQSRRPNTSFCFLDIRSPGLGDTAMYLCATSRELATYNEQFFGPGTRLTVL.

V is TRBV6-2 or TRBV6-3 and J is TRBJ2-6; D tentatively reads TRBD1 or TRBD2 (5 bases each). Germline assignment: CDR1 MNHEY and CDR2 SVGEGT. The CDR3 extends over 17 amino acids. V was cut by 6 bases and J by 0 bases, with 15 bases left in between. The CDR3 protein is CASSQGPLFSGANVLTF. The CDR3 bases are TGTGCCAGCAGCCAGGGACCCCTATTCTCTGGGGCCAACGTCCTGACTTTC.

This rearrangement joins TRBV28 to TRBJ1-2; D is ambiguous. The V end lost 8 bases, the J end lost 0 bases, and 7 bases lay between the germline ends. The CDR3 is 12 residues long. In germline, CDR1 is MDHEN, CDR2 SYDVKM. CDR3 DNA: TGTGCCAGCCGTCGGCCTAACTATGGCTACACCTTC. Its protein product is CASRRPNYGYTF.

This rearrangement joins TRBV5-1 to TRBJ2-1; D ambiguous. The germline V gene has CDR1 SGHRS and CDR2 YFSETQ. The CDR3 has 14 amino acids. V was shortened by 5 bases and J by 0 bases, with 9 bases between the two germline ends. The CDR3 is CASSDWNSYNEQFF. The CDR3 DNA reads as TGCGCCAGCAGTGACTGGAACTCCTACAATGAGCAGTTCTTC.

The V gene is TRBV19, the J gene TRBJ2-7, with TRBD1 matching 9 bases. Germline V gene lookup returns CDR1 LNHDA and CDR2 SQIVND (reference sequence). Unmatched junction bases numbered 10, after V lost 6 bases and J lost 4 bases. This CDR3 is built from 15 residues. CDR3 sequence: CASRRYRDRVYEQYF. The CDR3, as DNA: TGTGCCAGTAGACGTTACCGGGACAGGGTTTACGAGCAGTACTTC. The whole variable domain, remainder taken from reference TRBV19 and TRBJ2-7, is DGGITQSPKYLFRKEGQNVTLSCEQNLNHDAMYWYRQDPGQGLRLIYYSQIVNDFQKGDIAEGYSVSREKKESFPLTVTSAQKNPTAFYLCASRRYRDRVYEQYFGPGTRLTVT.

The chain employs TRBV10-3 and TRBJ2-1; the D is unclear. V was pared by 0 bases and J by 7 bases, with 16 bases between. The CDR3 extends over 16 amino acids. CDR1 and CDR2 (germline): ENHRY, SYGVKD. The CDR3 region has the DNA TGTGCCATCAGTGAGTCGATGGGCAGTTTAGCTAATGAGCAGTTCTTC. This gives the protein CAISESMGSLANEQFF.

As to this clone: Other DNA sequences of this sample code for an identical CDR3. The rearrangement uses TRBV2 and TRBJ2-2; the D is unclear. V was pared by 0 bases and J by 5 bases, with 4 bases between. Germline CDR1 is SNHLY and CDR2 is FYNNEI. The CDR3 runs 13 residues. The CDR3 loop reads CASSEAGTGELFF. The DNA for the CDR3 is TGTGCCAGCAGTGAAGCTGGGACCGGGGAGCTGTTTTTT.

The chain has TRBV9 and TRBJ2-1, with 9 bases aligning to TRBD1. V lost 2 bases and J lost 5; bases outside the gene matches: 5. The CDR3 is made up of 15 amino acids. CDR1 and CDR2 (germline): SGDLS, YYNGEE. The CDR3: CASSVGTGSHNEQFF. The CDR3 bases are TGTGCCAGCAGCGTTGGGACAGGGTCGCACAATGAGCAGTTCTTC.

The chain links TRBV30 to TRBJ2-2; 9 positions match TRBD2. The V and J ends lost 5 bases and 4 bases, in that order; junction bases with no gene match: 5. The length of the CDR3 is 14 residues. The germline gives CDR1 GTSNPN, CDR2 SVGIG (reference sequence). The DNA for the CDR3 is TGTGCCTGGCGCGATAGCGGGGGCACCGGGGAGCTGTTTTTT. Translating it yields CAWRDSGGTGELFF. Full variable domain (missing parts from reference TRBV30 and TRBJ2-2): SQTIHQWPATLVQPVGSPLSLECTVEGTSNPNLYWYRQAAGRGLQLLFYSVGIGQISSEVPQNLSASRPQDRQFILSSKKLLLSDSGFYLCAWRDSGGTGELFFGEGSRLTVL.

The chain combines TRBV18 with TRBJ2-7; a possible D gene is TRBD2 (6 bases). Germline assignment: CDR1 KGHSH and CDR2 LQKENI. The CDR3 sequence is 15 residues long. The V end was cut by 2 bases, the J end by 0 bases, with 11 bases between. As DNA, the CDR3 is TGTGCCAGCTCACCAGAGAGGAGGGACTCCTACGAGCAGTACTTC. Translation: CASSPERRDSYEQYF.

This sequence joins TRBV6-5 and TRBJ1-1; D unclear. CDR1 MNHEY and CDR2 SVGAGI come from the germline V gene. V was clipped by 2 bases and J by 5 bases, with 6 bases between them. CDR3 length equals 12 residues. The CDR3 reads CASSYGKTEAFF. Written as DNA, the CDR3 is TGTGCCAGCAGTTACGGGAAAACTGAAGCTTTCTTT.

The chain has TRBV9 and TRBJ2-1; 10 bases line up with TRBD2. The germline V gene encodes CDR1 SGDLS and CDR2 YYNGEE. This CDR3 comprises 16 residues. V gave up 0 bases and J gave up 7 bases; unmatched junction bases: 7. Here the CDR3 DNA reads TGTGCCAGCAGCGTAGACCAGCGGGGGGGTAGAAATGAGCAGTTCTTC. It codes for CASSVDQRGGRNEQFF.

This sequence joins TRBV12-3 or TRBV12-4 and TRBJ1-5; D gene unclear. CDR3 size: 13 residues. Trimming pared 7 bases from V and 7 bases from J, leaving 14 bases between. In DNA form, the CDR3 reads TGTGCCAGCACCCCCGACGGTTCACAGCCCCAGCATTTT. It translates to CASTPDGSQPQHF.